The entry below describes one T cell receptor (beta chain). Its matching antigen is unknown. Profiled with immunoSEQ multiplex PCR; TCRdb holds only in-frame clones, not every one. The sample shows roughly 16,000 clones, 90% of them seen only once. The data originate from a study of chemoradiotherapy in HPV16-positive cancers. Trimming removed 8 bases from V and 8 bases from J; junction bases left unmatched: 12. CDR1 SNHLY and CDR2 FYNNEI come from the germline V gene. The CDR3 is made up of 14 amino acids. Findings of the study overall: HPV-responsive T-cell expansion during chemoradiotherapy was linked to improved recurrence-free survival in HPV16-positive patients. During treatment, candidate HPV-specific clones and E7-related motifs expanded in tumor.

This specimen consisted of blood, obtained from a patient who underwent chemoradiotherapy. The chain has TRBV2 and TRBJ1-2; 9 bases are a match to TRBD1. The receptor comes from a human donor with HPV-associated anogenital cancer. For the CDR3, the DNA is TGTGCCAGCTTCCCAGGACAGGGGTTGCGCGGCTACACCTTC. This encodes CASFPGQGLRGYTF.